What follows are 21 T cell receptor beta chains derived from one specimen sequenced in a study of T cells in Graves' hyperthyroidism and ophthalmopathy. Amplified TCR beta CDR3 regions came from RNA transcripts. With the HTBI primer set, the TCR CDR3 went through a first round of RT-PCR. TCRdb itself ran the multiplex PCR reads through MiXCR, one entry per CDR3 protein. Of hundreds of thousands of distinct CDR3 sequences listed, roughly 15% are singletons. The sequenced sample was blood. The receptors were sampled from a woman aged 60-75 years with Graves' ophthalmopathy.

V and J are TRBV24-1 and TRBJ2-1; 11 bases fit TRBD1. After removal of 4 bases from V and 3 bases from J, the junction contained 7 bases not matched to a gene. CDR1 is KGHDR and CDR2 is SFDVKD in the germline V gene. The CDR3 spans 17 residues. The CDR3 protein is CATSDPMGQGDYNEQFF. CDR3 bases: TGTGCCACCAGTGACCCCATGGGACAGGGGGACTACAATGAGCAGTTCTTC.

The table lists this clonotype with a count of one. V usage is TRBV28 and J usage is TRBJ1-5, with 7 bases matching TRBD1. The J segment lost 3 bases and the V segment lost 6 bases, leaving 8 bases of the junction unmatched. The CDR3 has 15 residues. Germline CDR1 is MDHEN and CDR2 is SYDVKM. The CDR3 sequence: CASRSQGGDNQPQHF. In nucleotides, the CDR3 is TGTGCCAGCAGATCTCAGGGGGGGGACAATCAGCCCCAGCATTTT.

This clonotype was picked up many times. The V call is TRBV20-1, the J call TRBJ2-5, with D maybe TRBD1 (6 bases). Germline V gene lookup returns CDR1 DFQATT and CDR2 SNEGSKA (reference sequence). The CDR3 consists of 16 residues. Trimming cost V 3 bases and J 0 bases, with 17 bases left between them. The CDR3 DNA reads TGCAGTGCTAGCCAGAAGACAGGCAATTACCAAGAGACCCAGTACTTC. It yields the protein CSASQKTGNYQETQYF.

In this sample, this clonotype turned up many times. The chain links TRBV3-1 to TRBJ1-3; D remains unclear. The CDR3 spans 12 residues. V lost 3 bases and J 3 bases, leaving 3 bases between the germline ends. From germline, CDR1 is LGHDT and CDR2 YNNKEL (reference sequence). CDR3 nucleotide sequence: TGTGCCAGCAGCCAGCTTGGAAACACCATATATTTT. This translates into CASSQLGNTIYF.

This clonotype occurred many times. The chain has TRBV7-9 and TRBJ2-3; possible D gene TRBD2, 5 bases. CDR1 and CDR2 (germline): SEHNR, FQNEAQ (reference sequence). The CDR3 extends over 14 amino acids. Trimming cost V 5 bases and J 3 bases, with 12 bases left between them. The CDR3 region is CASSRREGTDTQYF. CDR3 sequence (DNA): TGTGCCAGCAGCCGAAGAGAGGGAACAGATACGCAGTATTTT.

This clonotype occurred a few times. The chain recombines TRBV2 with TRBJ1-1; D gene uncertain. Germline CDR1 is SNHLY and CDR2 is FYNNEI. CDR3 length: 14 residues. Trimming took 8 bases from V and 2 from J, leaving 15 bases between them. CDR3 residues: CASQRVETNTEAFF. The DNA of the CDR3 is TGTGCCAGCCAGAGGGTAGAGACTAACACTGAAGCTTTCTTT. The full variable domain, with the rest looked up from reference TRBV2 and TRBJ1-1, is EPEVTQTPSHQVTQMGQEVILRCVPISNHLYFYWYRQILGQKVEFLVSFYNNEISEKSEIFDDQFSVERPDGSNFTLKIRSTKLEDSAMYFCASQRVETNTEAFFGQGTRLTVV.

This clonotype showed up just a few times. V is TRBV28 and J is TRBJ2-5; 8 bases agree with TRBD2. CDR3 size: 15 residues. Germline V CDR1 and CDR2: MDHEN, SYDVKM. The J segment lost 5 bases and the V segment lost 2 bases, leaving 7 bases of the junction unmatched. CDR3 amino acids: CASSLGAGDGETQYF. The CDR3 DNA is TGTGCCAGCAGTTTAGGAGCGGGAGACGGGGAGACCCAGTACTTC. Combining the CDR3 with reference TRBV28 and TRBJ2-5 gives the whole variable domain DVKVTQSSRYLVKRTGEKVFLECVQDMDHENMFWYRQDPGLGLRLIYFSYDVKMKEKGDIPEGYSVSREKKERFSLILESASTNQTSMYLCASSLGAGDGETQYFGPGTRLLVL.

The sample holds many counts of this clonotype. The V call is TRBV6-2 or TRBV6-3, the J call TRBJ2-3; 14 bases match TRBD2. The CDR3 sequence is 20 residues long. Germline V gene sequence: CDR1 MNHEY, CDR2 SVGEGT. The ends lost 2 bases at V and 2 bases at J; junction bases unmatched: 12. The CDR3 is CASSYSSGLAGGGVTDTQYF. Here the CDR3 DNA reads TGTGCCAGCAGTTACAGTTCCGGACTAGCGGGAGGAGGGGTCACAGATACGCAGTATTTT.

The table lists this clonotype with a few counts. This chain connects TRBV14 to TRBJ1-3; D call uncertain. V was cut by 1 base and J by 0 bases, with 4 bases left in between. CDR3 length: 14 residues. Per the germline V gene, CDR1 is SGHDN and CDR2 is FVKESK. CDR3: CASSQAYSGNTIYF. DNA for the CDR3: TGTGCCAGCAGCCAAGCCTACTCTGGAAACACCATATATTTT.

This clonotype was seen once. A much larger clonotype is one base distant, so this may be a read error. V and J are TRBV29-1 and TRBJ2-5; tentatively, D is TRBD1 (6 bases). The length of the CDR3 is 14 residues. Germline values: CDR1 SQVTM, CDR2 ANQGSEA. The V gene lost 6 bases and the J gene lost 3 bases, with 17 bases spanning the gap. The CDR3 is CSVGWTWTEETQYF. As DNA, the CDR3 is TGCAGCGTCGGATGGACTTGGACAGAAGAGACCCAGTACTTC.

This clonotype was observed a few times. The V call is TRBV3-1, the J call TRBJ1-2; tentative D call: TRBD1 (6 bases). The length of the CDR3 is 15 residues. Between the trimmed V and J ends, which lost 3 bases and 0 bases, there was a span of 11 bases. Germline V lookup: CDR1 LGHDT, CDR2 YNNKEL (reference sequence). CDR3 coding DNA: TGTGCCAGCAGCCACCAACAGGGTGCTAACTATGGCTACACCTTC. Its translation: CASSHQQGANYGYTF. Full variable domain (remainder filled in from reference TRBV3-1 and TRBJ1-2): DTAVSQTPKYLVTQMGNDKSIKCEQNLGHDTMYWYKQDSKKFLKIMFSYNNKELIINETVPNRFSPKSPDKAHLNLHINSLELGDSAVYFCASSHQQGANYGYTFGSGTRLTVV.

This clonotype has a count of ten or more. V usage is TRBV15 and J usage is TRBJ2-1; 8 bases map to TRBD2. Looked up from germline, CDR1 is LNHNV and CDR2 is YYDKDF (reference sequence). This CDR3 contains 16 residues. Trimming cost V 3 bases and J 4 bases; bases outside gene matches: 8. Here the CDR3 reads CATSRQAGVGYNEQFF. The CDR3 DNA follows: TGTGCCACCAGCAGGCAAGCGGGAGTGGGGTACAATGAGCAGTTCTTC.

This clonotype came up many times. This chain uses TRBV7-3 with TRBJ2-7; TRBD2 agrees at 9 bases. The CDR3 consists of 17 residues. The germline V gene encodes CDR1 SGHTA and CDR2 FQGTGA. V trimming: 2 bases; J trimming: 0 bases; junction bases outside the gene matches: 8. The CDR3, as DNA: TGTGCCAGCAGCTTATCCAGTGGAGCGGGAGGCTCCTACGAGCAGTACTTC. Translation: CASSLSSGAGGSYEQYF.

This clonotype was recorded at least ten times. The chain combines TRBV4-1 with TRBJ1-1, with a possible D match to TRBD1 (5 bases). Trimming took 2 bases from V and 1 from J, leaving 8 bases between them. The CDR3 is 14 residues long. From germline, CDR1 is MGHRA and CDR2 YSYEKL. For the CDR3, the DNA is TGCGCCAGCAGCCAAAGTCAGGGGAACACTGAAGCTTTCTTT. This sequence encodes CASSQSQGNTEAFF.

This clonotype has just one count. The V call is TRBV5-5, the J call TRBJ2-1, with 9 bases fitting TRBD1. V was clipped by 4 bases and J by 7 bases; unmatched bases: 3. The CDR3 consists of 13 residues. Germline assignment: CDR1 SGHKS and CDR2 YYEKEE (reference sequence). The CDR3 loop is CASSTGTGNEQFF. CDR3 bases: TGTGCCAGCAGCACCGGGACAGGGAATGAGCAGTTCTTC.

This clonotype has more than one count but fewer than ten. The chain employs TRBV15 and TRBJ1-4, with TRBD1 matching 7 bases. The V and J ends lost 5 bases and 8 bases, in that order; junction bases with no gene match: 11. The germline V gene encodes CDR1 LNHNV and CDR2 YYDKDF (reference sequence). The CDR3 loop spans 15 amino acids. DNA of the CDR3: TGTGCCACCAGCGGTCCACAGGGGAGGCACGAAAAACTGTTTTTT. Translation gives CATSGPQGRHEKLFF.

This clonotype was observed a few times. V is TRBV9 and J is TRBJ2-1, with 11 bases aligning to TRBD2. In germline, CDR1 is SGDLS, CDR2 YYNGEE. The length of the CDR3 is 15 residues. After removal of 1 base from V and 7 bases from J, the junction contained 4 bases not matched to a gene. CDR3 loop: CASSVTSGSPNEQFF. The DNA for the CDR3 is TGTGCCAGCAGCGTAACTAGCGGGAGCCCGAATGAGCAGTTCTTC.

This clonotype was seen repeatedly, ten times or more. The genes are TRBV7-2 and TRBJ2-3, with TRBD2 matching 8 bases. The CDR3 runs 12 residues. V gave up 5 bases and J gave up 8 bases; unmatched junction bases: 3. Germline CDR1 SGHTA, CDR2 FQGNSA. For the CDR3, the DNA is TGTGCCAGCAGCGAGACTAGCGCTACGCAGTATTTT. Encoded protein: CASSETSATQYF.

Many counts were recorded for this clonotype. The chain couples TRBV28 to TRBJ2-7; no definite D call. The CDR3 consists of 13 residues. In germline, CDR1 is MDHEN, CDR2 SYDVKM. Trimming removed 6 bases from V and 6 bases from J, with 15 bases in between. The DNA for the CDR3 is TGTGCCAGCAGCCACGGAAACAAAGTCGAGCAGTACTTC. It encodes CASSHGNKVEQYF.

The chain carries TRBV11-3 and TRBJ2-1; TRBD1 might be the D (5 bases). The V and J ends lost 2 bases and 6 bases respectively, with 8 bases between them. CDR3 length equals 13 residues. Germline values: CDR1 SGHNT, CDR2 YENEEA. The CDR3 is CASSLRGCNEQFF. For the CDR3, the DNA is TGTGCCAGCAGCTTAAGGGGCTGCAATGAGCAGTTCTTC. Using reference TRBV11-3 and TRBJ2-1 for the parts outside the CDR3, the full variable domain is EAGVVQSPRYKIIEKKQPVAFWCNPISGHNTLYWYLQNLGQGPELLIRYENEEAVDDSQLPKDRFSAERLKGVDSTLKIQPAELGDSAVYLCASSLRGCNEQFFGPGTRLTVL.

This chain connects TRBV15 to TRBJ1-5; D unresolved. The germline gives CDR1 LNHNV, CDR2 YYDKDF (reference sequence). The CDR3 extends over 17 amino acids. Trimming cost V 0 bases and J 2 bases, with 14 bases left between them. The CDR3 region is CATSRDLGTEGNQPQHF. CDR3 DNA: TGTGCCACCAGCAGAGATCTGGGCACCGAGGGCAATCAGCCCCAGCATTTT.